This T cell receptor (beta chain) was profiled in a study of blood T cell repertoires in COVID-19. About the study: Acute and convalescent COVID-19 samples came from the United States, Italy and Spain. The cDNA or gDNA used as material had been derived from T cells, B-cell-depleted T cells, or PBMCs.

Individuals drawn from 24 US areas were about 18 to 89 years old. In the 2 weeks before study entry, exposed participants met a COVID-19 case, which was PCR-confirmed or clinician-diagnosed. Sequenced by immunoSEQ multiplex PCR; TCRdb stores in-frame clones only, minus some. The sample records some 150,000 clones, over 80% being singletons. This CDR3 has 16 amino acids. The V gene's germline CDR1 is LNHDA and CDR2 SQIVND (reference sequence). Between the trimmed V and J ends, which lost 5 bases and 0 bases, there was a span of 15 bases. The rearrangement uses TRBV19 and TRBJ2-3, with TRBD2 as a possible D gene (6 bases). The TCR sequence derives from a woman aged 50 to 60 who had been exposed to COVID-19. The sample was PBMCs or T cells enriched from blood (not recorded which). For the CDR3, the DNA is TGTGCCAGTAGTCCCTTGGGGGGAGCCAGCACAGATACGCAGTATTTT. Protein sequence: CASSPLGGASTDTQYF.